The next 18 T cell receptor beta chains were all read from a single sample in a study of T cells in Graves' hyperthyroidism and ophthalmopathy. Amplified regions were TCR beta CDR3 sequences from RNA transcripts. First-round RT-PCR with HTBI primers amplified the TCR CDR3 region. One entry per CDR3 protein, called by TCRdb with MiXCR from the multiplex PCR reads. The data show over 650,000 distinct CDR3 sequences, 40% to 55% seen once. Sequences were obtained from peripheral blood or thyroid tissue (not recorded which). The receptors stem from an adult man with Graves' disease, either hyperthyroidism or ophthalmopathy (not recorded which).

In this sample, this clonotype turned up many times. J is TRBJ1-2 and V is TRBV10-3; 9 bases fit TRBD1. CDR1 and CDR2 (germline): ENHRY, SYGVKD. Trimming took 0 bases from V and 4 from J; bases not matched to a gene: 12. The CDR3 is 18 residues long. The CDR3 here is CAISESPWDRAHIYGYTF. The CDR3 nucleotides are TGTGCCATCAGTGAGTCCCCCTGGGACAGGGCTCACATCTATGGCTACACCTTC.

Comment on this clonotype: Since a much larger clone is just one base distant, this may be a read error. The chain combines TRBV2 with TRBJ2-2; D ambiguous. Germline V CDR1 and CDR2: SNHLY, FYNNEI. The CDR3 sequence is 14 residues long. The CDR3 nucleotides are TGTGCCAGCATCGGCAGCGCGAACATCGGGGAGCTGTTTTTT. Its translation: CASIGSANIGELFF.

Note on this clonotype: Since the CDR3 does not end with the conserved phenylalanine or tryptophan, this likely comes from a read error. The gene calls are TRBV7-9 and TRBJ1-2, with a possible D match to TRBD1 (5 bases). Germline V CDR1 and CDR2: SEHNR, FQNEAQ (reference sequence). The CDR3 length is 17 residues. V lost 4 bases and J lost 0, with 18 bases in between. CDR3: CASSYEWAGATNYGYTL. The CDR3 coding sequence is TGTGCCAGCAGCTATGAATGGGCTGGGGCGACTAACTATGGCTACACCCTC.

This clonotype has a handful of counts. This CDR3 reads CASSAGTGDSYEQYF. CDR3 DNA sequence: TGTGCCAGCAGCGCCGGGACAGGGGACTCCTACGAGCAGTACTTC. The chain couples TRBV9 to TRBJ2-7, with 10 bases aligning to TRBD1. Per the germline V gene, CDR1 is SGDLS and CDR2 is YYNGEE. This CDR3 contains 15 residues. V lost 3 bases to trimming and J lost 0 bases; unmatched junction nucleotides: 3.

Turning to this clonotype: Germline and junction disagree at one end, which may indicate a read error. The chain has TRBV14 and TRBJ1-1; D is uncertain. Germline CDR1 reads SGHDN; CDR2 reads FVKESK. The CDR3 spans 14 residues. In DNA form, the CDR3 reads TGTGTCAGCAGCCAAGATCGAGGATACACTGAAGCTTTCTTT. This codes for CVSSQDRGYTEAFF.

The CDR3 region is CSASGGVANYEQYF. The CDR3 DNA is TGCAGTGCTAGCGGCGGGGTAGCGAATTACGAGCAGTACTTC. This chain uses TRBV20-1 with TRBJ2-7, with a tentative D call TRBD2 (6 bases). From germline, CDR1 is DFQATT and CDR2 SNEGSKA (reference sequence). The ends were cut back, 3 bases at V and 4 bases at J, with 16 bases in the middle. The CDR3 is 14 amino acids.

About this clonotype itself: Possible read error: a much larger clone is one base away. V and J are TRBV5-1 and TRBJ1-1; D perhaps matches TRBD1 (6 bases). The CDR3 totals 16 residues. Trimming took 1 base from V and 0 from J, leaving 13 bases between them. Germline values: CDR1 SGHRS, CDR2 YFSETQ. CDR3 protein: CASSLRDNILNTEAFF. As DNA, the CDR3 is TGCGCCAGCAGCTTGCGGGACAACATATTGAACACTGAAGCTTTCTTT.

About this clonotype: The junction differs from germline at one of its ends, possibly a read error. This chain connects TRBV6-1 to TRBJ1-5; 11 bases are shared with TRBD1. CDR1 and CDR2 (germline): MNHNS, SASEGT. The CDR3 totals 15 residues. CDR3 nucleotide sequence: TGTGCCAGCAGTCCACGGACAGGGGGCAATAAGCCCCAGCATTTT. Protein sequence: CASSPRTGGNKPQHF.

The chain employs TRBV14 and TRBJ1-2; TRBD1 matches 9 bases. Trimming at V came to 5 bases and at J to 7 bases, leaving 11 bases not matched to a gene. In germline, CDR1 is SGHDN, CDR2 FVKESK. The CDR3 is 15 amino acids. The CDR3 loop reads CASSGGDRAGRGYTF. The CDR3 DNA follows: TGTGCCAGCAGCGGCGGGGACAGGGCAGGTCGTGGCTACACCTTC.

The chain recombines TRBV7-9 with TRBJ2-2, with D unresolved. Trimming pared 9 bases from V and 9 bases from J, leaving 8 bases between. The CDR3 has 10 amino acids. Germline V CDR1 and CDR2: SEHNR, FQNEAQ (reference sequence). The CDR3 is CASSDRELFF. The CDR3 DNA sequence: TGTGCCAGTAGTGACCGGGAGCTGTTTTTT. Supplemented by reference TRBV7-9 and TRBJ2-2, the full variable domain reads DTGVSQNPRHKITKRGQNVTFRCDPISEHNRLYWYRQTLGQGPEFLTYFQNEAQLEKSRLLSDRFSAERPKGSFSTLEIQRTEQGDSAMYLCASSDRELFFGEGSRLTVL.

The J gene is TRBJ1-6, the V gene TRBV12-3 or TRBV12-4; D gene uncertain. The CDR3 is 15 residues long. V shed 1 base and J shed 6 bases, with 10 bases lying between them. The CDR3 loop reads CASSLDAQINSPLHF. The CDR3 DNA sequence: TGTGCCAGCAGTTTAGATGCTCAGATTAATTCACCCCTCCACTTT.

Note on this clonotype: A clone one base away is much larger, so this may be a read error. V gene TRBV20-1 combines with J gene TRBJ1-1, with no clear D. The CDR3 runs 12 residues. Germline CDR1 reads DFQATT; CDR2 reads SNEGSKA (reference sequence). This chain's CDR3 is CSVEWGSTEAFF. The CDR3 nucleotides read TGCAGCGTTGAATGGGGAAGCACTGAAGCTTTCTTT.

This clonotype has only a few counts. The chain has TRBV9 and TRBJ1-6; D not certain. This CDR3 contains 17 residues. V lost 0 bases, J lost 0 bases, and 10 bases lay in between. CDR1 is SGDLS and CDR2 is YYNGEE in the germline V gene. CDR3 bases: TGTGCCAGCAGCGTAGGACCCAGGAGCTCCTATAATTCACCCCTCCACTTT. It encodes CASSVGPRSSYNSPLHF. Using reference TRBV9 and TRBJ1-6 for the parts outside the CDR3, the full variable domain is DSGVTQTPKHLITATGQRVTLRCSPRSGDLSVYWYQQSLDQGLQFLIQYYNGEERAKGNILERFSAQQFPDLHSELNLSSLELGDSALYFCASSVGPRSSYNSPLHFGNGTRLTVT.

A few counts support this clonotype. V usage is TRBV5-5 and J usage is TRBJ1-3, with a possible D match to TRBD1 (5 bases). The CDR3 length is 14 residues. The germline V and J ends were trimmed by 0 bases and 4 bases, with 8 bases remaining between them. The V gene's germline CDR1 is SGHKS and CDR2 YYEKEE (reference sequence). CDR3 region: CASSLVQGGNTIYF. The CDR3, as DNA: TGTGCCAGCAGCTTGGTCCAGGGAGGAAACACCATATATTTT.

This clonotype was seen repeatedly, ten times or more. The rearrangement uses TRBV20-1 and TRBJ2-7, with unresolved D. CDR1 and CDR2 (germline): DFQATT, SNEGSKA (reference sequence). The V gene lost 6 bases and the J gene lost 0 bases, with 12 bases spanning the gap. The CDR3 is 13 residues long. The CDR3 region has the DNA TGCAGTGCAGAGGACCCCAGCTCCTACGAGCAGTACTTC. It yields the protein CSAEDPSSYEQYF.

In this sample, this clonotype turned up many times. The chain employs TRBV24-1 and TRBJ2-5; D may be TRBD1 (6 bases). V dropped 3 bases and J dropped 5 bases, with 12 bases sitting between them. The V gene's germline CDR1 is KGHDR and CDR2 SFDVKD. The CDR3 is 14 amino acids. As DNA, the CDR3 is TGTGCCACCAGTGATCAGGGGTTCGGTGAGACCCAGTACTTC. This codes for CATSDQGFGETQYF.

V and J are TRBV20-1 and TRBJ1-1; D unresolved. Germline CDR1 reads DFQATT; CDR2 reads SNEGSKA (reference sequence). V lost 4 bases and J lost 1, with 19 bases in between. The CDR3 runs 16 residues. CDR3 region: CSAIPGDTAGNTEAFF. The CDR3 DNA follows: TGCAGTGCTATCCCCGGCGATACGGCTGGGAACACTGAAGCTTTCTTT.

V gene TRBV5-1 combines with J gene TRBJ2-7; 10 bases line up with TRBD1. Germline-derived CDR1 and CDR2 are SGHRS and YFSETQ. This CDR3 comprises 16 residues. The trim removed 2 bases at V and 0 bases at J, leaving 5 bases unmatched. In DNA form, the CDR3 reads TGCGCCAGCAGCTTCGCGGGACAGGGGAGCTCCTACGAGCAGTACTTC. Protein: CASSFAGQGSSYEQYF.